The sequence of this T cell receptor beta chain was determined in a study of Ad26.COV2.S vaccination and SARS-CoV-2 variants. The ends were cut back, 4 bases at V and 1 base at J, with 9 bases in the middle. The germline gives CDR1 MNHEY, CDR2 SMNVEV (reference sequence). The CDR3 totals 14 residues. TCRdb's table, derived via immunoSEQ multiplex PCR, lists solely in-frame clones and lacks some. The profile shows approximately 420,000 clones, 70% to 90% of them singletons. Treatment described: roughly 19 received Ad26.COV2.S at low or high dose, single or two shots; five or six received placebo; per-sample allocation not given. The study sampled participants on day 63 after the first vaccine or placebo injection. Based in Boston, the donor was an adult of 18-55 years.

The receptor comes from a person between 18 and 60 years old who received the Ad26.COV2.S COVID-19 vaccine or a placebo. The sample was peripheral blood, taken in a trial of Ad26.COV2.S vaccine versus placebo. The rearrangement links TRBV27 to TRBJ2-3; the D is unclear. As DNA, the CDR3 is TGTGCCAGCAGTTCTAGACTGGGCACAGATACGCAGTATTTT. Its protein product is CASSSRLGTDTQYF.